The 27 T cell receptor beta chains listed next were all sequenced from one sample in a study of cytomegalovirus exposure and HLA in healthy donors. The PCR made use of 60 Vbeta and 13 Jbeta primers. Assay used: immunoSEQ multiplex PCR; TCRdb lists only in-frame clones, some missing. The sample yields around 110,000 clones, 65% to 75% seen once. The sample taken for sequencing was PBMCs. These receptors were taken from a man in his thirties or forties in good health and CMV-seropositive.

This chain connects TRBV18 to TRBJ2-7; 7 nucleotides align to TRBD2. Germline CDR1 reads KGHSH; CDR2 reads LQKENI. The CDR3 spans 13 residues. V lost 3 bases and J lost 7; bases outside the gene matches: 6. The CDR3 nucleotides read TGTGCCAGCTCACCGGGGACTACGAGGGAGCAGTACTTC. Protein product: CASSPGTTREQYF.

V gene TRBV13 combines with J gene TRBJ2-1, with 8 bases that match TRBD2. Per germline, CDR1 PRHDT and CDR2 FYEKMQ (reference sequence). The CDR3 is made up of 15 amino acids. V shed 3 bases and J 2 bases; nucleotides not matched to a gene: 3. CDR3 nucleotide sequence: TGTGCCAGCAGCTTTAGCGGGGCTGCCTACAATGAGCAGTTCTTC. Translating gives CASSFSGAAYNEQFF.

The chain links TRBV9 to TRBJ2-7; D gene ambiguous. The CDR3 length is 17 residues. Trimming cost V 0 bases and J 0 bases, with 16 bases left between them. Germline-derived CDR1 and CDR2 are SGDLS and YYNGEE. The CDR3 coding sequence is TGTGCCAGCAGCGTAGAACCCGGAGCCCTATCCTCCTACGAGCAGTACTTC. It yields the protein CASSVEPGALSSYEQYF.

The CDR3 DNA follows: TGTGCCAGCAGGGAGGCATACTCCTATAATTCACCCCTCCACTTT. This encodes CASREAYSYNSPLHF. This chain joins TRBV27 and TRBJ1-6; D unresolved. The CDR3 length is 15 residues. From germline, CDR1 is MNHEY and CDR2 SMNVEV (reference sequence). V was pared by 6 bases and J by 0 bases, with 9 bases between.

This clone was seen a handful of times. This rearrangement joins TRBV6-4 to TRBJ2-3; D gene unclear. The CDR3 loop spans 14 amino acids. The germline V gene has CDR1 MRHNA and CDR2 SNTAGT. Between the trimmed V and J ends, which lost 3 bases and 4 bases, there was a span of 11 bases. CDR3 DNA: TGTGCCAGCAGTGAGTTGGCTAGAGCAGATACGCAGTATTTT. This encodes CASSELARADTQYF.

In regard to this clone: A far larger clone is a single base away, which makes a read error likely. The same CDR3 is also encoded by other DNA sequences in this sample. CDR3 amino acids: CASGPTGLTYEQYF. DNA for the CDR3: TGTGCCAGCGGCCCAACGGGACTCACCTACGAGCAGTACTTC. The V gene is TRBV10-3, the J gene TRBJ2-7, with D tentatively TRBD2 (6 bases). This CDR3 has 14 amino acids. The V end lost 10 bases, the J end lost 2 bases, and 18 bases lay between the germline ends. The germline V gene encodes CDR1 ENHRY and CDR2 SYGVKD.

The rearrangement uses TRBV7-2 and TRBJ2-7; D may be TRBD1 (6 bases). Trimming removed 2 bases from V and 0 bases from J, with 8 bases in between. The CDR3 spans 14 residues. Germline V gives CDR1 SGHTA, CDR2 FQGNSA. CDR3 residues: CASSLTGSSYEQYF. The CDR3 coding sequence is TGTGCCAGCAGCTTAACAGGGAGCTCCTACGAGCAGTACTTC.

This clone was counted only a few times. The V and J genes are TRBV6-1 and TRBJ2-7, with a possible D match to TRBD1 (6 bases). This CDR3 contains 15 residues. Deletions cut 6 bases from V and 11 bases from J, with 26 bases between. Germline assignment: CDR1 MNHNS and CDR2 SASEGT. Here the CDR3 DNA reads TGTGCCAGCAGCCCCCCTGGACAGTCCCTAAGCGTGGAGTACTTC. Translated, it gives CASSPPGQSLSVEYF.

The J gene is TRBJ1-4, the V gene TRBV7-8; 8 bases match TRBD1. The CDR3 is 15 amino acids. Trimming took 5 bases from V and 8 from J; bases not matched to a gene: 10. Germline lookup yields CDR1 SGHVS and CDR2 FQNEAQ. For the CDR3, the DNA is TGTGCCAGCAGCACCTACAGGGGGACGGGGGAAAAACTGTTTTTT. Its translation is CASSTYRGTGEKLFF.

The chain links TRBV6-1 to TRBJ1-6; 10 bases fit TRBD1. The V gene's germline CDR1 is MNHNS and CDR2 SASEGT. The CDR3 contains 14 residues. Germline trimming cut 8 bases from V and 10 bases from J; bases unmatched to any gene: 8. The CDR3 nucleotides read TGTGCCAGCTTCCGGGACAGGGGTACCTCACCCCTCCACTTT. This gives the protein CASFRDRGTSPLHF.

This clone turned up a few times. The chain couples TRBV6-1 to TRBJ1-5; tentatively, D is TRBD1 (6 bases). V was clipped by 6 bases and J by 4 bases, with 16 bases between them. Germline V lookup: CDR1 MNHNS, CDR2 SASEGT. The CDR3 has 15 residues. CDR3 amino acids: CASRPSGGANQPQHF. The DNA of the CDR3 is TGTGCCAGCAGGCCATCGGGGGGCGCAAATCAGCCCCAGCATTTT.

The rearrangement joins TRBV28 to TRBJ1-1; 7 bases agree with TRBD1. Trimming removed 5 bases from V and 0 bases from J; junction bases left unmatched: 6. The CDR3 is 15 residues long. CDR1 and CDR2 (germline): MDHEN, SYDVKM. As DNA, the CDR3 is TGTGCCAGCAGTCCGACAGGGCGGATGAACACTGAAGCTTTCTTT. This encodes CASSPTGRMNTEAFF. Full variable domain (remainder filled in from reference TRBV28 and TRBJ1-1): DVKVTQSSRYLVKRTGEKVFLECVQDMDHENMFWYRQDPGLGLRLIYFSYDVKMKEKGDIPEGYSVSREKKERFSLILESASTNQTSMYLCASSPTGRMNTEAFFGQGTRLTVV.

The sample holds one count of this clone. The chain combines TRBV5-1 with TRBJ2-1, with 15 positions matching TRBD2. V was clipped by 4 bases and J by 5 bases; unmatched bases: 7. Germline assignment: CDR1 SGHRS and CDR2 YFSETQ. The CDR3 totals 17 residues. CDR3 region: CASSLGLAGGIDNEQFF. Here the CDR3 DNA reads TGCGCCAGCAGCCTGGGACTAGCGGGGGGTATAGACAATGAGCAGTTCTTC. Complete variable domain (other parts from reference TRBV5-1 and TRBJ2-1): KAGVTQTPRYLIKTRGQQVTLSCSPISGHRSVSWYQQTPGQGLQFLFEYFSETQRNKGNFPGRFSGRQFSNSRSEMNVSTLELGDSALYLCASSLGLAGGIDNEQFFGPGTRLTVL.

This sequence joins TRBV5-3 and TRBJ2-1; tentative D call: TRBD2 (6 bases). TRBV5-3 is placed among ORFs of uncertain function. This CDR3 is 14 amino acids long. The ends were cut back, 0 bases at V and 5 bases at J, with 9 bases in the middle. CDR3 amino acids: CARSLGTKDNEQFF. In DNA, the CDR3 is TGTGCCAGAAGCTTGGGGACTAAGGACAATGAGCAGTTCTTC.

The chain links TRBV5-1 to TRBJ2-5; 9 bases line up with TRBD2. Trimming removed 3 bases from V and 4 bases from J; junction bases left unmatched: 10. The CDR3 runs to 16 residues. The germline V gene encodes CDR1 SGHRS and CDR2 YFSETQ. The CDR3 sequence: CASSSASSGGSETQYF. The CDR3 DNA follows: TGCGCCAGCAGCTCCGCGAGTAGCGGGGGTTCAGAGACCCAGTACTTC.

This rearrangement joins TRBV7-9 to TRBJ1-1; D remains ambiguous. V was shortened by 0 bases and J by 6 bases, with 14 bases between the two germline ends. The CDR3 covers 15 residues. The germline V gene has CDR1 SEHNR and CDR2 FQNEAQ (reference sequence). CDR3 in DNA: TGTGCCAGCAGCTTAGCGATGGGGAGTTTCCCTGAAGCTTTCTTT. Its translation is CASSLAMGSFPEAFF. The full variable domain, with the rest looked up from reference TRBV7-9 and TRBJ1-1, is DTGVSQNPRHKITKRGQNVTFRCDPISEHNRLYWYRQTLGQGPEFLTYFQNEAQLEKSRLLSDRFSAERPKGSFSTLEIQRTEQGDSAMYLCASSLAMGSFPEAFFGQGTRLTVV.

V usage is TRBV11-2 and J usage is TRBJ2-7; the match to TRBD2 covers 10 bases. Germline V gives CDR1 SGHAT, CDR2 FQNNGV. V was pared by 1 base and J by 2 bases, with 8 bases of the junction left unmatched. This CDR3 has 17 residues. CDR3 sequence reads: CASSLGASSGGTYEQYF. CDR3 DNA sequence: TGTGCCAGCAGCTTAGGGGCATCTAGCGGGGGAACCTACGAGCAGTACTTC.

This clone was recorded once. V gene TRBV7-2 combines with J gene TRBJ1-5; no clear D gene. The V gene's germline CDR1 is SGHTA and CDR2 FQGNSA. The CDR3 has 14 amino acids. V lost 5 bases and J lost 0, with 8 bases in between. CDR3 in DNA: TGTGCCAGCAGCGTAGAACATAGCAATCAGCCCCAGCATTTT. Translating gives CASSVEHSNQPQHF. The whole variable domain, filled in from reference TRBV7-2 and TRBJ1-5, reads GAGVSQSPSNKVTEKGKDVELRCDPISGHTALYWYRQSLGQGLEFLIYFQGNSAPDKSGLPSDRFSAERTGGSVSTLTIQRTQQEDSAVYLCASSVEHSNQPQHFGDGTRLSIL.

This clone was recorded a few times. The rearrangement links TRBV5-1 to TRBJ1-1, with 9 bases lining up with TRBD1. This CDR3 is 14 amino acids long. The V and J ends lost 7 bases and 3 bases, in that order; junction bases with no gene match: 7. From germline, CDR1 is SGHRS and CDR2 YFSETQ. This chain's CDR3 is CASLPRTGDTEAFF. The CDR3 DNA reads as TGCGCCAGCCTCCCTCGGACAGGGGACACTGAAGCTTTCTTT.

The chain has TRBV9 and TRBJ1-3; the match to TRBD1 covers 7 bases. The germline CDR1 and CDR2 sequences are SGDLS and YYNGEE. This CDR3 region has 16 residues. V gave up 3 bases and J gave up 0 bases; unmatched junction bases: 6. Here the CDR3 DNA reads TGTGCCAGCAGCGCGGGACAGCCGAGCTCTGGAAACACCATATATTTT. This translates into CASSAGQPSSGNTIYF.

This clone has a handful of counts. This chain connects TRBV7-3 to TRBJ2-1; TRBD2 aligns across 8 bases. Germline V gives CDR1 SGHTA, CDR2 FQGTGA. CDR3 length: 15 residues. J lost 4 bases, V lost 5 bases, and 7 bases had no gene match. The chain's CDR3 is CASSPLGGGYNEQFF. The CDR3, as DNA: TGTGCCAGCAGCCCCCTCGGGGGGGGTTACAATGAGCAGTTCTTC.

CDR3 bases: TGTGCCAGCAGCGTAGGCGGGGGAGACACCGGGGAGCTGTTTTTT. Protein: CASSVGGGDTGELFF. This chain connects TRBV9 to TRBJ2-2; 7 nucleotides agree with TRBD2. This CDR3 is built from 15 residues. Germline loops: CDR1 SGDLS, CDR2 YYNGEE. The V segment lost 0 bases and the J segment 3 bases; nucleotides outside the gene matches: 2.

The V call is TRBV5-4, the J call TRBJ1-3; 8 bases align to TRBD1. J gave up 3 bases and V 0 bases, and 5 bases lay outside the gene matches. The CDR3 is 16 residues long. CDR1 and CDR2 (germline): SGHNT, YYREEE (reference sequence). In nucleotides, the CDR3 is TGTGCCAGCAGCTTGGACAGGGGGTCTAGTGGAAACACCATATATTTT. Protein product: CASSLDRGSSGNTIYF.

The CDR3 region has the DNA TGCAGCGGCCGGACATGGAACACTGAAGCTTTCTTT. Translation gives CSGRTWNTEAFF. The chain carries TRBV29-1 and TRBJ1-1; D possibly corresponds to TRBD1 (5 bases). V was clipped by 7 bases and J by 1 base, with 10 bases between them. CDR3 length: 12 amino acids. Looked up from germline, CDR1 is SQVTM and CDR2 is ANQGSEA.

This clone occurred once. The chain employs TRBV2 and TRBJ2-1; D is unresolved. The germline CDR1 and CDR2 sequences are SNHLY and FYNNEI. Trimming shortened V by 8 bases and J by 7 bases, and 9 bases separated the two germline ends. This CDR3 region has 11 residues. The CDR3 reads CASGPLNEQFF. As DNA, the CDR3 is TGTGCCAGCGGGCCCTTAAATGAGCAGTTCTTC. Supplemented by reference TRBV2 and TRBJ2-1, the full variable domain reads EPEVTQTPSHQVTQMGQEVILRCVPISNHLYFYWYRQILGQKVEFLVSFYNNEISEKSEIFDDQFSVERPDGSNFTLKIRSTKLEDSAMYFCASGPLNEQFFGPGTRLTVL.

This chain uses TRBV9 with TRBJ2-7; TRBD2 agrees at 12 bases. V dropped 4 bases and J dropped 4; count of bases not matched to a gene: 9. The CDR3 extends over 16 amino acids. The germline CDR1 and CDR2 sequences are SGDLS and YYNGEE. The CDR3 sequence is CASSPDRTSGVYEQYF. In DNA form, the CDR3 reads TGTGCCAGCAGCCCAGATCGGACTAGCGGGGTATACGAGCAGTACTTC. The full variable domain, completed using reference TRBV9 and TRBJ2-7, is DSGVTQTPKHLITATGQRVTLRCSPRSGDLSVYWYQQSLDQGLQFLIQYYNGEERAKGNILERFSAQQFPDLHSELNLSSLELGDSALYFCASSPDRTSGVYEQYFGPGTRLTVT.

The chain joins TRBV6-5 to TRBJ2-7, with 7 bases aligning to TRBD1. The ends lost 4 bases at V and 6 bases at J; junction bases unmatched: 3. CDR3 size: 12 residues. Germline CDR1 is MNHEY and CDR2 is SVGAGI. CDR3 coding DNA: TGTGCCAGCAGTTCTACAGGGGTCGAGCAGTACTTC. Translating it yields CASSSTGVEQYF.